These 18 T cell receptor beta chains were sequenced from one sample in a study of shared clonotypes between healthy human individuals. Naive CD8 cells comprised CD45RO-negative, CCR7-positively selected cells, excluding terminally differentiated effector memory CD45RA+ cells. The protocol was immunoSEQ multiplex PCR, while the TCRdb copy is restricted to in-frame clones and leaves out a portion. The repertoire has around 1,900,000 clones, 93% of them found once; the top ten carry about 1.7%. The sequenced sample was naive CD8+ T cells from PBMCs. Receptors were obtained from a man in his late teens or twenties in good health. Some clones in this sample may be carry-over from other donors' samples.

The chain carries TRBV7-9 and TRBJ2-1; TRBD2 matches 7 bases. The CDR3 loop spans 15 amino acids. With V trimmed by 1 base and J by 3 bases, 3 bases remained unmatched. From germline, CDR1 is SEHNR and CDR2 FQNEAQ (reference sequence). DNA of the CDR3: TGTGCCAGCAGCTTAGTCGGGGGGTTCTACAATGAGCAGTTCTTC. This gives the protein CASSLVGGFYNEQFF.

The chain has TRBV19 and TRBJ2-2; no clear D gene. Trimming removed 9 bases at V and 1 base at J, with 9 bases between. Looked up from germline, CDR1 is LNHDA and CDR2 is SQIVND (reference sequence). CDR3 length: 13 amino acids. Here the CDR3 reads CASKKENTGELFF. The CDR3 DNA reads TGTGCCAGCAAAAAAGAGAACACCGGGGAGCTGTTTTTT.

The chain joins TRBV7-3 to TRBJ2-7; 11 bases line up with TRBD2. With V trimmed by 5 bases and J by 2 bases, 5 bases remained unmatched. The CDR3 runs 15 residues. Germline CDR1 reads SGHTA; CDR2 reads FQGTGA. The CDR3 region is CASSLGLAATYEQYF. The CDR3 DNA follows: TGTGCCAGCAGCCTGGGACTAGCGGCGACCTACGAGCAGTACTTC. Full variable domain (rest looked up from reference TRBV7-3 and TRBJ2-7): GAGVSQTPSNKVTEKGKYVELRCDPISGHTALYWYRQSLGQGPEFLIYFQGTGAADDSGLPNDRFFAVRPEGSVSTLKIQRTERGDSAVYLCASSLGLAATYEQYFGPGTRLTVT.

The V gene is TRBV27, the J gene TRBJ2-5; TRBD1 matches at 7 bases. The CDR3 extends over 14 amino acids. Germline CDR1 and CDR2: MNHEY and SMNVEV (reference sequence). The ends lost 3 bases at V and 5 bases at J; junction bases unmatched: 6. CDR3 sequence (DNA): TGTGCCAGCAGTTTCGCTAGGGGGCTGGAGACCCAGTACTTC. Translating gives CASSFARGLETQYF.

This chain links TRBV6-6 with TRBJ2-5, with D possibly matching TRBD1 (6 bases). V lost 6 bases and J lost 5, with 19 bases in between. The CDR3 contains 15 residues. Germline V lookup: CDR1 MNHNY, CDR2 SVGAGI (reference sequence). This chain's CDR3 is CASSPGTTSAETQYF. For the CDR3, the DNA is TGTGCCAGCAGCCCCGGGACAACCTCCGCGGAGACCCAGTACTTC.

The chain carries TRBV28 and TRBJ1-2, with D unresolved. The CDR3 covers 15 residues. Germline V CDR1 and CDR2: MDHEN, SYDVKM. V was cut by 5 bases and J by 7 bases, with 20 bases left in between. The CDR3 loop is CASSPDAGVLAGYTF. The CDR3 DNA reads as TGTGCCAGCAGTCCCGATGCTGGGGTTCTTGCTGGCTACACCTTC.

The rearrangement links TRBV9 to TRBJ2-7; 12 bases line up with TRBD1. This CDR3 spans 16 amino acids. V dropped 4 bases and J dropped 2; count of bases not matched to a gene: 7. The germline gives CDR1 SGDLS, CDR2 YYNGEE. In DNA form, the CDR3 reads TGTGCCAGCAGCCCGCGGGACAGGGGGCCCACCTACGAGCAGTACTTC. This sequence encodes CASSPRDRGPTYEQYF.

The rearrangement links TRBV19 to TRBJ2-5; 8 bases align to TRBD1. CDR1 is LNHDA, CDR2 SQIVND, per germline (reference sequence). The CDR3 length is 12 residues. Trimming took 8 bases from V and 5 from J; bases not matched to a gene: 4. CDR3 loop: CASGNRGETQYF. DNA of the CDR3: TGTGCCAGTGGGAACAGGGGGGAGACCCAGTACTTC.

This chain joins TRBV7-8 and TRBJ2-1, with 10 bases lining up with TRBD2. CDR1 and CDR2 from the germline V gene are SGHVS and FQNEAQ. This CDR3 has 15 residues. V trimming: 4 bases; J trimming: 4 bases; junction bases outside the gene matches: 4. The CDR3 sequence: CASSSSGSTYNEQFF. CDR3 nucleotide sequence: TGTGCCAGCAGCTCTAGCGGGAGCACTTACAATGAGCAGTTCTTC.

This clone was recorded only once. V usage is TRBV19 and J usage is TRBJ1-5; no firm D call. This CDR3 is built from 16 residues. Trimming stripped 4 bases from V and 0 bases from J, with 13 bases between. Germline lookup yields CDR1 LNHDA and CDR2 SQIVND (reference sequence). CDR3 protein: CASSTKLRNSNQPQHF. The CDR3 DNA reads as TGTGCCAGTAGTACGAAACTCCGGAATAGCAATCAGCCCCAGCATTTT.

CDR3 region: CATSREVETQYF. CDR3 DNA sequence: TGTGCCACCAGCAGAGAGGTGGAGACCCAGTACTTC. The J gene is TRBJ2-5, the V gene TRBV15; no firm D call. The CDR3 is 12 residues long. V was pared by 0 bases and J by 5 bases, with 4 bases between. From germline, CDR1 is LNHNV and CDR2 YYDKDF (reference sequence).

Concerning this clone: Other DNA sequences in this sample translate to the same CDR3. V is TRBV9 and J is TRBJ2-5; 7 nucleotides match TRBD1. The germline CDR1 and CDR2 sequences are SGDLS and YYNGEE. With V trimmed by 3 bases and J by 5 bases, 7 bases remained unmatched. This CDR3 region has 14 residues. The CDR3 DNA follows: TGTGCCAGCAGCGCGCGACAGGGATCCGAGACCCAGTACTTC. Its translation is CASSARQGSETQYF.

The chain carries TRBV14 and TRBJ2-5, with 7 bases matching TRBD2. The CDR3 sequence is 18 residues long. Losses at the gene ends were 1 base for V and 5 bases for J; bases not matched to a gene: 16. Germline CDR1 reads SGHDN; CDR2 reads FVKESK. The CDR3 bases are TGTGCCAGCAGCCAAGTTGTGGGTAGCGGGCCGGTTTGGGAGACCCAGTACTTC. Translating it yields CASSQVVGSGPVWETQYF.

Comment on this clone: Other nucleotide sequences from this sample produce the same CDR3. Here the CDR3 DNA reads TGTGCCAGTAGTAGGGGGACTGAAGCTTTCTTT. It yields the protein CASSRGTEAFF. V gene TRBV19 combines with J gene TRBJ1-1; TRBD1 might be the D (5 bases). CDR1 LNHDA and CDR2 SQIVND come from the germline V gene (reference sequence). The V and J ends lost 4 bases and 5 bases respectively, with 5 bases between them. The CDR3 has 11 amino acids.

The chain links TRBV7-9 to TRBJ2-3, with D tentatively TRBD1 (5 bases). The CDR3 has 15 residues. The V end was cut by 5 bases, the J end by 3 bases, with 15 bases between. Germline V gene sequence: CDR1 SEHNR, CDR2 FQNEAQ (reference sequence). CDR3 residues: CASSPTGQGTDTQYF. In DNA form, the CDR3 reads TGTGCCAGCAGCCCCACGGGCCAGGGAACAGATACGCAGTATTTT.

As to this clone: A read error may account for a junction end that differs from germline. The V and J genes are TRBV4-1 and TRBJ1-6; D not resolved. Germline V gene lookup returns CDR1 MGHRA and CDR2 YSYEKL. There are 19 residues in the CDR3. CDR3 sequence: CASSQIVSPAGSYNSPLRF. CDR3 sequence (DNA): TGCGCCAGCAGCCAAATAGTTTCCCCAGCGGGCTCCTATAATTCACCCCTCCGCTTT.

Written as DNA, the CDR3 is TGTGCCAGTAGCCCCTTCTCCCACAAGGCTTCCACCTACGAGCAGTACTTC. Residues: CASSPFSHKASTYEQYF. V usage is TRBV19 and J usage is TRBJ2-7, with D hard to call. CDR1 is LNHDA and CDR2 is SQIVND in the germline V gene (reference sequence). The CDR3 is 17 residues long. Between the trimmed V and J ends, which lost 6 bases and 2 bases, there was a span of 23 bases.

The chain combines TRBV6-5 with TRBJ2-1, with 11 bases matching TRBD2. V lost 6 bases to trimming and J lost 4 bases; unmatched junction nucleotides: 5. Germline V gives CDR1 MNHEY, CDR2 SVGAGI. The CDR3 extends over 15 amino acids. The CDR3 DNA sequence: TGTGCCAGCAGAACTGGGACTAGCGGATACAATGAGCAGTTCTTC. Translating gives CASRTGTSGYNEQFF.